These 28 T cell receptor beta chains were sequenced from one sample in a study of blood T cells in healthy people across ages. The authors ran a second PCR of about 6 to 11 cycles using a sample-barcoded 5' primer and a J-beta primer mix. TCRdb called the 5' RACE reads again in MiXCR, with one record for every CDR3 protein. The repertoire holds about 1 million distinct CDR3 sequences, with 40% to 50% as singletons. The material sequenced was blood. The source of these receptors is a woman aged 55-69 years in good health.

The chain carries TRBV6-5 and TRBJ2-7, with 7 bases identical to TRBD1. CDR1 and CDR2 (germline): MNHEY, SVGAGI. The CDR3 is 16 residues long. The J segment lost 5 bases and the V segment lost 2 bases, leaving 12 bases of the junction unmatched. The CDR3: CASSYGRDRRRNEQYF. CDR3 sequence (DNA): TGTGCCAGCAGTTACGGCCGGGACAGACGACGCAACGAGCAGTACTTC.

The chain combines TRBV12-5 with TRBJ2-1; TRBD1 aligns across 9 bases. Per germline, CDR1 LGHNT and CDR2 FRNRAP. Losses at the gene ends were 4 bases for V and 3 bases for J; bases not matched to a gene: 7. The CDR3 totals 16 residues. The CDR3 loop reads CASGSEGTGIYNEQFF. The CDR3, as DNA: TGTGCTAGTGGTTCCGAAGGGACAGGGATCTACAATGAGCAGTTCTTC. Full variable domain (outside the CDR3, taken from reference TRBV12-5 and TRBJ2-1): DARVTQTPRHKVTEMGQEVTMRCQPILGHNTVFWYRQTMMQGLELLAYFRNRAPLDDSGMPKDRFSAEMPDATLATLKIQPSEPRDSAVYFCASGSEGTGIYNEQFFGPGTRLTVL.

There are a few counts of this clonotype. The rearrangement joins TRBV20-1 to TRBJ2-3; TRBD1 aligns across 8 bases. Germline V gene data show CDR1 as DFQATT and CDR2 as SNEGSKA (reference sequence). V lost 6 bases to trimming and J lost 0 bases; unmatched junction nucleotides: 5. The CDR3 extends over 14 amino acids. CDR3 nucleotide sequence: TGCAGTGCCCAGGGACAGGCTAGCACAGATACGCAGTATTTT. This translates into CSAQGQASTDTQYF.

This sequence joins TRBV7-6 and TRBJ2-7; 9 nucleotides line up with TRBD2. CDR1 and CDR2 (germline): SGHVS, FNYEAQ. The CDR3 sequence is 13 residues long. With V trimmed by 1 base and J by 9 bases, 4 bases remained unmatched. The CDR3 here is CASSLVLAGLQYF. CDR3 bases: TGTGCCAGCAGCTTAGTGCTAGCGGGATTGCAGTACTTC.

The genes are TRBV6-2 or TRBV6-3 and TRBJ2-1, with no clear D. Per the germline V gene, CDR1 is MNHEY and CDR2 is SVGEGT. The CDR3 is made up of 14 amino acids. V lost 5 bases, J lost 0 bases, and 8 bases lay in between. The CDR3 reads CASSGWDSYNEQFF. The CDR3 DNA follows: TGTGCCAGCAGTGGGTGGGACTCCTACAATGAGCAGTTCTTC.

In its sample, this clonotype was seen a few times. This sequence joins TRBV20-1 and TRBJ1-5; D ambiguous. Trimming took 6 bases from V and 9 from J, leaving 21 bases between them. Germline V CDR1 and CDR2: DFQATT, SNEGSKA (reference sequence). The CDR3 is made up of 14 amino acids. The CDR3 sequence: CSAPNVGQSTPQHF. As DNA, the CDR3 is TGCAGTGCCCCCAACGTCGGGCAGTCTACGCCCCAGCATTTT.

This clonotype was counted between two and nine times. In DNA, the CDR3 is TGTGCCAGCAGTTTTGACAACTATGGCTACACCTTC. Protein product: CASSFDNYGYTF. The chain has TRBV12-3 or TRBV12-4 and TRBJ1-2, with D uncertain. This CDR3 has 12 residues. The germline V and J ends were trimmed by 3 bases and 2 bases, with 4 bases remaining between them.

This chain joins TRBV3-1 and TRBJ1-2; D is undetermined. Looked up from germline, CDR1 is LGHDT and CDR2 is YNNKEL (reference sequence). The V end lost 1 base, the J end lost 8 bases, and 8 bases lay between the germline ends. This CDR3 spans 12 amino acids. The CDR3 is CASSQVLEGYTF. In DNA, the CDR3 is TGTGCCAGCAGCCAAGTTTTAGAGGGCTACACCTTC.

Concerning this clonotype: A read error may produce the germline difference seen at one junction end. The V and J genes are TRBV15 and TRBJ2-3; D could derive from TRBD1 or TRBD2 (5 bases each). The CDR3 is 16 residues long. Per the germline V gene, CDR1 is LNHNV and CDR2 is YYDKDF (reference sequence). CDR3 DNA: TGTGCCACCAGCAGAGATACGACAGCTAGCACAGATACGCGGTATTTT. Its protein is CATSRDTTASTDTRYF.

This chain links TRBV11-2 with TRBJ2-1, with TRBD2 as a possible D gene (7 bases). V was clipped by 1 base and J by 7 bases, with 14 bases between them. This CDR3 region has 15 residues. Germline V gene sequence: CDR1 SGHAT, CDR2 FQNNGV. The CDR3 here is CASSLAVGGLNEQFF. CDR3 nucleotides: TGTGCCAGCAGCTTAGCGGTCGGGGGGCTGAATGAGCAGTTCTTC.

The CDR3 protein is CASSLASRGPTEAFF. CDR3 DNA sequence: TGCGCCAGCAGCTTGGCCTCAAGGGGGCCCACTGAAGCTTTCTTT. This chain links TRBV5-1 with TRBJ1-1; 7 positions agree with TRBD1. Germline CDR1 SGHRS, CDR2 YFSETQ. The CDR3 spans 15 residues. Germline trimming cut 0 bases from V and 4 bases from J; bases unmatched to any gene: 6.

This clonotype was seen a handful of times. The V and J genes are TRBV7-9 and TRBJ2-5; D is ambiguous. V lost 1 base to trimming and J lost 5 bases, with 11 bases between them. The CDR3 is 14 amino acids. Germline V gene lookup returns CDR1 SEHNR and CDR2 FQNEAQ (reference sequence). CDR3 in amino acids: CASSLGLGMETQYF. The CDR3 nucleotides read TGTGCCAGCAGCTTAGGTCTGGGGATGGAGACCCAGTACTTC.

This clonotype occurred a few times. This chain links TRBV11-2 with TRBJ2-1, with D perhaps TRBD1 or TRBD2 (5 bases each). V gave up 5 bases and J gave up 6 bases, with 14 bases separating them. The CDR3 loop spans 14 amino acids. Germline-derived CDR1 and CDR2 are SGHAT and FQNNGV. The CDR3 loop is CASSLTLGVNEQFF. CDR3 nucleotides: TGTGCCAGCAGCCTGACCTTGGGGGTCAATGAGCAGTTCTTC.

This rearrangement joins TRBV20-1 to TRBJ2-7; the match to TRBD1 covers 9 bases. This CDR3 is 16 amino acids long. V gave up 1 base and J gave up 6 bases; unmatched junction bases: 13. Germline values: CDR1 DFQATT, CDR2 SNEGSKA (reference sequence). CDR3 protein: CSARVSLGQGRGEQYF. DNA of the CDR3: TGCAGTGCTAGAGTGTCCCTAGGACAGGGGAGAGGCGAGCAGTACTTC.

The V call is TRBV14, the J call TRBJ2-7; 10 bases fit TRBD2. The assigned J gene may be wrong: the sequence end matches TRBJ2-1 better. The germline V gene has CDR1 SGHDN and CDR2 FVKESK. The CDR3 has 17 residues. This CDR3 is CASSHRSGRALYNEQFF. The CDR3 bases are TGTGCCAGCAGCCACCGGAGCGGGAGGGCCCTCTACAATGAGCAGTTCTTC.

The CDR3 sequence is CSVALLAVNSNEQFF. The CDR3 bases are TGCAGCGTTGCCCTCTTAGCGGTGAACTCAAATGAGCAGTTCTTC. This chain joins TRBV29-1 and TRBJ2-1; tentative D call: TRBD2 (6 bases). V dropped 4 bases and J dropped 7 bases, with 20 bases sitting between them. Germline loops: CDR1 SQVTM, CDR2 ANQGSEA. CDR3 length equals 15 residues.

A few counts support this clonotype. DNA of the CDR3: TGTGCCAGCAGCGATTTGGAGGAGCAGTACTTC. Translating it yields CASSDLEEQYF. The chain has TRBV9 and TRBJ2-5; D is possibly TRBD2 (5 bases). Germline CDR1 reads SGDLS; CDR2 reads YYNGEE. The V gene lost 3 bases and the J gene lost 11 bases, with 11 bases spanning the gap. The CDR3 has 11 amino acids.

V is TRBV20-1 and J is TRBJ2-3; D is possibly TRBD2 (6 bases). V shed 1 base and J shed 3 bases, with 17 bases lying between them. Germline CDR1 is DFQATT and CDR2 is SNEGSKA (reference sequence). The CDR3 runs to 16 residues. The CDR3 DNA sequence: TGCAGTGCTAGAGGGGGCGGGAAGGGTGGTACAGATACGCAGTATTTT. Residues: CSARGGGKGGTDTQYF.

The chain is built from TRBV29-1 and TRBJ2-5; D perhaps matches TRBD2 (6 bases). The end of the DNA aligns better with TRBJ2-7, so the J call may be wrong. CDR3 size: 14 residues. The V gene's germline CDR1 is SQVTM and CDR2 ANQGSEA. CDR3 bases: TGCAGCGTTGCTGCGGGGAACGTATTATACGAGCAGTACTTC. Protein product: CSVAAGNVLYEQYF.

This clonotype was detected a few times. This chain connects TRBV6-4 to TRBJ2-1; D is unclear. This CDR3 comprises 13 residues. Trimming took off 4 bases at V and 4 bases at J, with 8 bases between the two ends. Germline CDR1 reads MRHNA; CDR2 reads SNTAGT. The CDR3 is CASSATMYNEQFF. CDR3 DNA sequence: TGTGCCAGCAGTGCCACGATGTACAATGAGCAGTTCTTC.

This clonotype came up a few times. The chain recombines TRBV20-1 with TRBJ2-7; tentatively, D is TRBD2 (5 bases). CDR1 is DFQATT and CDR2 is SNEGSKA in the germline V gene (reference sequence). Trimming pared 6 bases from V and 0 bases from J, leaving 15 bases between. The CDR3 loop spans 14 amino acids. CDR3 loop: CSAKEVGSSYEQYF. CDR3 DNA: TGCAGTGCCAAAGAGGTAGGGAGCTCCTACGAGCAGTACTTC.

This clonotype has more than one count but fewer than ten. The CDR3 spells CASSGLVLADTQYF. CDR3 sequence (DNA): TGTGCCAGCAGTGGACTAGTCCTAGCAGATACGCAGTATTTT. This sequence joins TRBV7-9 and TRBJ2-3; 7 nucleotides match TRBD2. V was pared by 6 bases and J by 4 bases, with 7 bases of the junction left unmatched. Per the germline V gene, CDR1 is SEHNR and CDR2 is FQNEAQ (reference sequence). The CDR3 totals 14 residues.

There are a few counts of this clonotype. The chain recombines TRBV7-2 with TRBJ2-3; TRBD2 matches 8 bases. Germline V lookup: CDR1 SGHTA, CDR2 FQGNSA. The ends lost 1 base at V and 2 bases at J; junction bases unmatched: 2. The CDR3 has 15 residues. CDR3 region: CASSLVSGATDTQYF. DNA for the CDR3: TGTGCCAGCAGCTTAGTTAGCGGGGCCACAGATACGCAGTATTTT. The entire variable domain, with the rest obtained from reference TRBV7-2 and TRBJ2-3, is as follows: GAGVSQSPSNKVTEKGKDVELRCDPISGHTALYWYRQSLGQGLEFLIYFQGNSAPDKSGLPSDRFSAERTGGSVSTLTIQRTQQEDSAVYLCASSLVSGATDTQYFGPGTRLTVL.

This clonotype was seen repeatedly, ten times or more. V usage is TRBV29-1 and J usage is TRBJ2-3; D not resolved. With 6 bases removed from V and 0 bases from J, the gap between germline ends came to 7 bases. CDR3 length: 12 amino acids. Germline CDR1 SQVTM, CDR2 ANQGSEA. CDR3 region: CSVRISTDTQYF. Here the CDR3 DNA reads TGCAGCGTCAGAATTAGCACAGATACGCAGTATTTT.

V gene TRBV7-7 combines with J gene TRBJ2-4, with 7 nucleotides matching TRBD2. The DNA matches TRBJ2-5 better at its end, which makes the J call doubtful. Germline CDR1 SSHAT, CDR2 FNYEAQ (reference sequence). This CDR3 comprises 15 residues. The CDR3 DNA follows: TGTGCCAGCAGCCCGGGGGGTTCCGGAGGAGAGACCCAGTACTTC. Amino acids: CASSPGGSGGETQYF.

Only a few counts were recorded for this clonotype. V gene TRBV15 combines with J gene TRBJ1-2; 7 bases line up with TRBD1. Germline V CDR1 and CDR2: LNHNV, YYDKDF (reference sequence). V was clipped by 8 bases and J by 8 bases; unmatched bases: 8. This CDR3 contains 12 residues. CDR3 coding DNA: TGTGCCACCGCCTTGCAGGGGGTCGGCTACACCTTC. It codes for CATALQGVGYTF.

This clonotype was observed a few times. V and J are TRBV6-2 or TRBV6-3 and TRBJ2-3; the D call may be TRBD1 or TRBD2 (6 bases each). This CDR3 contains 17 residues. Germline-derived CDR1 and CDR2 are MNHEY and SVGEGT. The V and J ends lost 6 bases and 10 bases respectively, with 29 bases between them. The CDR3 is CASRREGQWRMYPAQYF. DNA of the CDR3: TGTGCCAGCAGGCGGGAAGGACAGTGGAGAATGTATCCAGCGCAGTATTTT.

The V call is TRBV5-1, the J call TRBJ2-5; tentatively, D is TRBD2 (7 bases). Trimming removed 0 bases from V and 6 bases from J, with 15 bases in between. Looked up from germline, CDR1 is SGHRS and CDR2 is YFSETQ. The length of the CDR3 is 15 residues. The CDR3, as DNA: TGCGCCAGCAGCTTGGGGGGGGGCAGAGTGAAGACCCAGTACTTC. Protein: CASSLGGGRVKTQYF. Using reference TRBV5-1 and TRBJ2-5 for the parts outside the CDR3, the full variable domain is KAGVTQTPRYLIKTRGQQVTLSCSPISGHRSVSWYQQTPGQGLQFLFEYFSETQRNKGNFPGRFSGRQFSNSRSEMNVSTLELGDSALYLCASSLGGGRVKTQYFGPGTRLLVL.